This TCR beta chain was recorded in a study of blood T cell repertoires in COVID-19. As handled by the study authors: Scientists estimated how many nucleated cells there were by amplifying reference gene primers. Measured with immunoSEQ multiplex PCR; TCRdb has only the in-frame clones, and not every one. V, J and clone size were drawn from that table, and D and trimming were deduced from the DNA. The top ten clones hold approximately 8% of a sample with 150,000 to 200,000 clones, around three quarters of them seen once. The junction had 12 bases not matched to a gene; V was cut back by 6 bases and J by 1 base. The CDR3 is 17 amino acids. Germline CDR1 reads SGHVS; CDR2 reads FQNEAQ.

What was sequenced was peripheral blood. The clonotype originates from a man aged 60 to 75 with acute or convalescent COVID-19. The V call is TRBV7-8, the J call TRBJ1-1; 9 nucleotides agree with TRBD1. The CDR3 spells CASRGGTGISRNTEAFF. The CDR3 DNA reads TGTGCCAGCAGGGGGGGGACAGGGATATCCCGGAACACTGAAGCTTTCTTT. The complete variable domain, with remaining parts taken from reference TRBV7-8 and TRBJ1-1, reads GAGVSQSPRYKVAKRGQDVALRCDPISGHVSLFWYQQALGQGPEFLTYFQNEAQLDKSGLPSDRFFAERPEGSVSTLKIQRTQQEDSAVYLCASRGGTGISRNTEAFFGQGTRLTVV.